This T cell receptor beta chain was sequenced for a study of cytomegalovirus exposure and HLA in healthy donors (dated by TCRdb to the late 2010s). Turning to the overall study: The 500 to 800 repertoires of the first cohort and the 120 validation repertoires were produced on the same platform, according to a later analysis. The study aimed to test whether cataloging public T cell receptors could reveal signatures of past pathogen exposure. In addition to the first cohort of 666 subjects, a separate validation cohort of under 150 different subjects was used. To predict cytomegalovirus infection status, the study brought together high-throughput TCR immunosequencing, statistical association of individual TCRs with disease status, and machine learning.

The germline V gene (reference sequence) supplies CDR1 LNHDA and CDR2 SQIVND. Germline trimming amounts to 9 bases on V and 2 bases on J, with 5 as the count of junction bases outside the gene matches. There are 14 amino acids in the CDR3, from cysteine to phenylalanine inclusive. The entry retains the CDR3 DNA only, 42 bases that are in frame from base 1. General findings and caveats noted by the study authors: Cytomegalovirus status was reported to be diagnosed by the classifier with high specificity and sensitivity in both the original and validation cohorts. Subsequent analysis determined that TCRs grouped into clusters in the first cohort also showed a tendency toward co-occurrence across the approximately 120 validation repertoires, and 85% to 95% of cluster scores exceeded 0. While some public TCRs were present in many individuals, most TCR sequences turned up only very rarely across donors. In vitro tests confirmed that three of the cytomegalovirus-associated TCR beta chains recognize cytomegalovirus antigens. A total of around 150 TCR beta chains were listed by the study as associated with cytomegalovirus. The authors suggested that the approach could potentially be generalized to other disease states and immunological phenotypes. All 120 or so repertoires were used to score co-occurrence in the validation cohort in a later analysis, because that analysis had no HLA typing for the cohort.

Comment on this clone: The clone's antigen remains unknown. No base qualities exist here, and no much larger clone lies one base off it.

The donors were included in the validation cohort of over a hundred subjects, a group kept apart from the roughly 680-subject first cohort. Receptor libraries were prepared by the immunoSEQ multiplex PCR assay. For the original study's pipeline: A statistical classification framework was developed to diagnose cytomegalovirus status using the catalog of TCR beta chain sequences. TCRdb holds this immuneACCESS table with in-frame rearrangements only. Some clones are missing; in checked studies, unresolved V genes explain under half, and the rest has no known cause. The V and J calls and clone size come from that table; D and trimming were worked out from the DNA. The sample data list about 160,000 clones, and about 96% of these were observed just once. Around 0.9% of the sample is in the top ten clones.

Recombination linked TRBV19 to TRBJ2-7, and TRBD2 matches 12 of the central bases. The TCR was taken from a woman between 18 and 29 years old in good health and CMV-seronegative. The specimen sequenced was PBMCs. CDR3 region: CASQRLAGAYEQYF. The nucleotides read TGTGCCAGCCAAAGACTAGCGGGGGCCTACGAGCAGTACTTC.